This T cell receptor beta chain was sequenced for a study of blood T cells in healthy people across ages. Whole-study context: Capture via template switching afforded approximately one barcoded beta molecule per two T cells.

Only a few counts were recorded for this clonotype. For the second PCR, which ran for about 7 to 11 cycles, a sample-barcoded 5' primer and a J-beta primer mix were used. Per sample, CDR3-containing paired-end reads numbered at least 2.5 million. Each CDR3 protein is one row after TCRdb ran MiXCR on the 5' RACE reads. Of about 1,800,000 distinct CDR3 sequences listed, 28% were seen once; the top ten hold roughly 8%. V shed 2 bases and J 0 bases; nucleotides not matched to a gene: 9. The CDR3 totals 17 residues. Germline V lookup: CDR1 MDHEN, CDR2 SYDVKM. The sample consisted of blood. The chain employs TRBV28 and TRBJ1-2; 7 bases map to TRBD1. The TCR comes from a woman under 40 in good health. For the CDR3, the DNA is TGTGCCAGCAGTTTACCCGCCCAGGGGGGGACTAACTATGGCTACACCTTC. This translates into CASSLPAQGGTNYGYTF.